This T cell receptor (beta chain) is drawn from a study of shared clonotypes between healthy human individuals. Whole-study context: Donors had three CD4 naive, three CD4 memory, two CD8 naive and one CD8 memory plate apiece. Study-level results: Clonotype sharing among the donors was expected to vary with sequencing depth. Owing to a small donor count, the genetic and exposure-history diversity represented was limited.

Sequenced by immunoSEQ multiplex PCR; TCRdb stores in-frame clones only, minus some. The data hold around 1,900,000 clones, with around 95% observed a single time. Naive CD8 cells lacked CD45RO, underwent positive selection for CCR7 and left out terminally differentiated effector memory CD45RA+ cells. This clone was picked up one time. Its specificity is not known. Germline CDR1 reads SGHVS; CDR2 reads FNYEAQ. Trimming cost V 5 bases and J 2 bases, with 22 bases left between them. The length of the CDR3 is 18 residues. The sequencing input was naive CD8+ T cells from PBMCs. V usage is TRBV7-6 and J usage is TRBJ1-5; D unresolved. This sequence originates from a young man in good health. Some clones in this sample may be carry-over from other donors' samples. CDR3 nucleotides: TGTGCCAGCAGCCGACTGACCCGACCAGGACCGTGCAATCAGCCCCAGCATTTT. Translation: CASSRLTRPGPCNQPQHF.